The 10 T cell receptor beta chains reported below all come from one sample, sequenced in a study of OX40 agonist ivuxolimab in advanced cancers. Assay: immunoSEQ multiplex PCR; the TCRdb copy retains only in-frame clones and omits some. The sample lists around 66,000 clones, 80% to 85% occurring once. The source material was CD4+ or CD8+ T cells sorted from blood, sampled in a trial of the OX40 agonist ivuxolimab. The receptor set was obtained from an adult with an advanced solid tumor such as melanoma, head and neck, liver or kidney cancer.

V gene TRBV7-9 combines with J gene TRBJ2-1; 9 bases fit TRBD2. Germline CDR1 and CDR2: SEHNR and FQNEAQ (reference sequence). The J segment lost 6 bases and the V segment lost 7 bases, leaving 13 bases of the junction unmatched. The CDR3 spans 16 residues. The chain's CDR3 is CASTLLGGGAINEQFF. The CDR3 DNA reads TGTGCCAGCACCCTTTTGGGCGGGGGGGCCATCAATGAGCAGTTCTTC.

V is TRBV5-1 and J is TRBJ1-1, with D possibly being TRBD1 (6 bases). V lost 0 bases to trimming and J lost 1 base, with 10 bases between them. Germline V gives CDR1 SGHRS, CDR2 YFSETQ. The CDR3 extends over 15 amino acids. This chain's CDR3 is CASSLVGRGNTEAFF. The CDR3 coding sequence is TGCGCCAGCAGCTTGGTAGGCAGGGGGAACACTGAAGCTTTCTTT. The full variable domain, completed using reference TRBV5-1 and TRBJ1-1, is KAGVTQTPRYLIKTRGQQVTLSCSPISGHRSVSWYQQTPGQGLQFLFEYFSETQRNKGNFPGRFSGRQFSNSRSEMNVSTLELGDSALYLCASSLVGRGNTEAFFGQGTRLTVV.

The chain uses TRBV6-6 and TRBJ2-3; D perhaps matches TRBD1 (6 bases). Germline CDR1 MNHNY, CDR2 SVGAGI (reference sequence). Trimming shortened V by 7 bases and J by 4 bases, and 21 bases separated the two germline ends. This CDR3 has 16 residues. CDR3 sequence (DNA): TGTGCCAGCACCTTCAGCAGGACAGTATCTGCAGATACGCAGTATTTT. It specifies CASTFSRTVSADTQYF.

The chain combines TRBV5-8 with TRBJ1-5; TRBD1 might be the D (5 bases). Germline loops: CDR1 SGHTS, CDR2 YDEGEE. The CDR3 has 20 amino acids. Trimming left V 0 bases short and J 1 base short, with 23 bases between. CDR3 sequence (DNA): TGTGCCAGCAGCTTGGAAGGGCCACGAAAGGGACTCTCCAGCAATCAGCCCCAGCATTTT. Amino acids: CASSLEGPRKGLSSNQPQHF.

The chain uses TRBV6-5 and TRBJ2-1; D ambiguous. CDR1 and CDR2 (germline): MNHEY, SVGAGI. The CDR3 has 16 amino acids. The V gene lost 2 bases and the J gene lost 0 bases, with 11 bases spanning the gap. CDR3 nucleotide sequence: TGTGCCAGCAGTTACGGCGTCCTAAGCTCCTACAATGAGCAGTTCTTC. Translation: CASSYGVLSSYNEQFF.

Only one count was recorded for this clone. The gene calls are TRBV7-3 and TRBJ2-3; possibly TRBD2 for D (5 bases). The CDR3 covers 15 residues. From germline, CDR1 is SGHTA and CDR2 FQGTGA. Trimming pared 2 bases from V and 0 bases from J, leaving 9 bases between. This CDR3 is CASSLASGSTDTQYF. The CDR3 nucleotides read TGTGCCAGCAGCTTAGCGAGCGGTAGCACAGATACGCAGTATTTT.

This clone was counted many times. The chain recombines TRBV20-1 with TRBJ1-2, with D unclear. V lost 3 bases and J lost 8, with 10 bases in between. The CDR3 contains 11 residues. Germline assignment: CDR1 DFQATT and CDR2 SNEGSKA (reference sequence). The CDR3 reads CSARGSGGYTF. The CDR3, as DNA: TGCAGTGCTAGGGGGTCGGGAGGCTACACCTTC.

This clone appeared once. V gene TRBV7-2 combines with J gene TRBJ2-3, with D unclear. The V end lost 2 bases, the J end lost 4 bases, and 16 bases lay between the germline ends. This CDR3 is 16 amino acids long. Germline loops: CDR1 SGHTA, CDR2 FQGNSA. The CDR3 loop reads CASSLQPGIPSDTQYF. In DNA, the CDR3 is TGTGCCAGCAGCTTACAGCCCGGCATCCCGTCAGATACGCAGTATTTT.

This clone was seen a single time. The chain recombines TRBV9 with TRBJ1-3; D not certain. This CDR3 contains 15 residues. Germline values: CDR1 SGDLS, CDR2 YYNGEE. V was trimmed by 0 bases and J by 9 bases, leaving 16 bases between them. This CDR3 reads CASSVAAESSLTIYF. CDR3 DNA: TGTGCCAGCAGCGTAGCGGCGGAATCCTCGCTCACCATATATTTT.

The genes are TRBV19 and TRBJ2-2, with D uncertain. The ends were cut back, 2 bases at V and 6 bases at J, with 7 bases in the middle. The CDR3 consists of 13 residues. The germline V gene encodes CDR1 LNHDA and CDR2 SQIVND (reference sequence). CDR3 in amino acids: CASSIRPPGELFF. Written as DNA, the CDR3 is TGTGCCAGTAGTATAAGACCCCCCGGGGAGCTGTTTTTT.